The rows below give T cell receptor beta chains drawn from one sample of a study of identical twins. In TCRdb, the 5' RACE reads were re-called with MiXCR into one record per CDR3 protein. The data contain more than 350,000 distinct CDR3 sequences, approximately 8.8% of them seen just once; the ten biggest clones take up 7.5% to 9.5%. Sequenced input: naive T cells sorted from blood. The receptors were gathered from a woman aged 50 to 60 in good health. The CDR3 runs from the conserved cysteine through the conserved F or W. The order of the fields is CDR3 protein, CDR3 DNA, V gene, clone size, J gene, D gene. A D gene is named only where the DNA matches it firmly. Only part of the rows carry a size: once, few, many, or a class if the clone is expanded.

cdr3_aa: CASSLVGEGEQYF
cdr3_nt: TGTGCCAGCAGCTTAGTGGGAGAAGGCGAGCAGTACTTC
v_call: TRBV7-9
clone_size: few
j_call: TRBJ2-7
d_call: NA

cdr3_aa: CATSDFGREPTGELFF
cdr3_nt: TGTGCCACCAGTGATTTTGGACGGGAACCCACCGGGGAGCTGTTTTTT
v_call: TRBV24-1
clone_size: few
j_call: TRBJ2-2
d_call: NA

cdr3_aa: CASGRVREDTGELFF
cdr3_nt: TGTGCCAGTGGTCGGGTCCGGGAGGACACCGGGGAGCTGTTTTTT
v_call: TRBV19
clone_size: many
j_call: TRBJ2-2
d_call: TRBD2

cdr3_aa: CASSTHREGDEQYF
cdr3_nt: TGCGCCAGCAGCACACACAGGGAAGGGGACGAGCAGTACTTC
v_call: TRBV4-1
clone_size: few
j_call: TRBJ2-7
d_call: NA

cdr3_aa: CASSMVYLETQYF
cdr3_nt: TGCGCCAGCAGCATGGTATACCTAGAGACCCAGTACTTC
v_call: TRBV4-1
clone_size: few
j_call: TRBJ2-5
d_call: NA

cdr3_aa: CSVGGYNQPQHF
cdr3_nt: TGCAGCGTTGGGGGTTACAATCAGCCCCAGCATTTT
v_call: TRBV29-1
clone_size: many
j_call: TRBJ1-5
d_call: NA

cdr3_aa: CSARFDTGELFF
cdr3_nt: TGCAGTGCTAGATTCGACACCGGGGAGCTGTTTTTT
v_call: TRBV20-1
clone_size: few
j_call: TRBJ2-2
d_call: NA

cdr3_aa: CASSPGLAGVIEQFF
cdr3_nt: TGCGCCAGCAGCCCGGGACTAGCGGGAGTGATCGAGCAGTTCTTC
v_call: TRBV5-1
clone_size: once
j_call: TRBJ2-1
d_call: TRBD2

cdr3_aa: CASSQDGLGSLYNEQFF
cdr3_nt: TGTGCCAGCAGCCAAGATGGTCTCGGGAGTCTTTACAATGAGCAGTTCTTC
v_call: TRBV14
clone_size: few
j_call: TRBJ2-1
d_call: NA

cdr3_aa: CASRDQETQYF
cdr3_nt: TGTGCCAGTAGGGATCAAGAGACCCAGTACTTC
v_call: TRBV19
clone_size: many
j_call: TRBJ2-5
d_call: NA

cdr3_aa: CASSFQGNIQYF
cdr3_nt: TGTGCCAGCAGTTTCCAGGGAAACATTCAGTACTTC
v_call: TRBV12-3/TRBV12-4
clone_size: many
j_call: TRBJ2-4
d_call: NA

cdr3_aa: CASSVAYPTDTQYF
cdr3_nt: TGTGCCAGCAGCGTAGCATACCCCACAGATACGCAGTATTTT
v_call: TRBV9
clone_size: few
j_call: TRBJ2-3
d_call: NA

cdr3_aa: CASSERWTNEKLFF
cdr3_nt: TGTGCCAGCAGCGAGAGGTGGACTAATGAAAAACTGTTTTTT
v_call: TRBV7-6
clone_size: many
j_call: TRBJ1-4
d_call: NA

cdr3_aa: CSARVLTSGTTQGELFF
cdr3_nt: TGCAGTGCTAGAGTTTTGACTAGCGGGACTACACAGGGGGAGCTGTTTTTT
v_call: TRBV20-1
clone_size: NA
j_call: TRBJ2-2
d_call: TRBD2

cdr3_aa: CASSSSDRDGYTF
cdr3_nt: TGTGCCAGCAGTTCCTCGGACAGAGATGGCTACACCTTC
v_call: TRBV27
clone_size: NA
j_call: TRBJ1-2
d_call: NA

cdr3_aa: CSVYHGGKETQYF
cdr3_nt: TGCAGTGTCTATCACGGCGGGAAAGAGACCCAGTACTTC
v_call: TRBV20-1
clone_size: few
j_call: TRBJ2-5
d_call: NA

cdr3_aa: CASSRGREQYF
cdr3_nt: TGTGCCAGCAGCCGGGGCCGCGAGCAGTACTTC
v_call: TRBV6-5
clone_size: NA
j_call: TRBJ2-7
d_call: NA

cdr3_aa: CASRGPSTDTQYF
cdr3_nt: TGCGCCAGCAGAGGACCTAGCACAGATACGCAGTATTTT
v_call: TRBV4-1
clone_size: many
j_call: TRBJ2-3
d_call: NA

cdr3_aa: CASSLERDRGAFF
cdr3_nt: TGTGCCAGCAGCTTAGAACGGGACAGGGGAGCTTTCTTT
v_call: TRBV11-2
clone_size: NA
j_call: TRBJ1-1
d_call: TRBD1

cdr3_aa: CTSSQERVGEKLFF
cdr3_nt: TGCACCAGCAGCCAAGAGAGGGTTGGCGAAAAACTGTTTTTT
v_call: TRBV4-1
clone_size: NA
j_call: TRBJ1-4
d_call: NA